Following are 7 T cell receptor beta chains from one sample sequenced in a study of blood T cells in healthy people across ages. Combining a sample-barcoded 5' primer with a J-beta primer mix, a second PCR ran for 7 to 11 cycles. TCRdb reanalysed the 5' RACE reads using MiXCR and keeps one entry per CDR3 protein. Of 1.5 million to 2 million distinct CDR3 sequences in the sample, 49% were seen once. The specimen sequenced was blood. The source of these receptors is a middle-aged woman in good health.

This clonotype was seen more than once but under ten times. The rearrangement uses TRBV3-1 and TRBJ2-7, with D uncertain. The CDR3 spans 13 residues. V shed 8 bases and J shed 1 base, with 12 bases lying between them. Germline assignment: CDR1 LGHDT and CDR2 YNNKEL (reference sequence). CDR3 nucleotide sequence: TGTGCCAGCCAATCCAGGTGGTCCTACGAGCAGTACTTC. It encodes CASQSRWSYEQYF.

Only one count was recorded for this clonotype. CDR3 in DNA: TGTGCCAGCAGCCGCAGGTGGAACCAAGAGACCCAGTTCTTC. It is translated as CASSRRWNQETQFF. This chain links TRBV7-2 with TRBJ2-5; D gene ambiguous. The J call may be in error: the DNA end matches TRBJ2-1 better. The CDR3 consists of 14 residues. Germline V gene lookup returns CDR1 SGHTA and CDR2 FQGNSA.

The CDR3 loop reads CASSYGQGGLNEKLFF. The DNA of the CDR3 is TGTGCCAGCAGTTACGGCCAGGGGGGCCTTAATGAAAAACTGTTTTTT. This sequence joins TRBV6-5 and TRBJ1-4; 7 bases align to TRBD1. V gave up 2 bases and J gave up 4 bases; unmatched junction bases: 7. The CDR3 is made up of 16 amino acids. Germline-derived CDR1 and CDR2 are MNHEY and SVGAGI.

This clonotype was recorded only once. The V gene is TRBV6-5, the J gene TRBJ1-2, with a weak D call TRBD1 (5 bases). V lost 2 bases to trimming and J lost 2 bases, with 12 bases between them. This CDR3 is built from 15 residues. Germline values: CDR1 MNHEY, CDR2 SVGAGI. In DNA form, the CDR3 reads TGTGCCAGCAGTTACGGCGGGGCAGGGAACTATGGCTACACCTTC. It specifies CASSYGGAGNYGYTF.

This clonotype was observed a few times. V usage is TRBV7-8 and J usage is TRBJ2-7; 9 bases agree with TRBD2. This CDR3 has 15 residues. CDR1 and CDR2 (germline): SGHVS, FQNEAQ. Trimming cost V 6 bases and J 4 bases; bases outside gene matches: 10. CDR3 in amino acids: CASRYLAGGPYEQYF. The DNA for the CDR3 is TGTGCCAGCAGATATCTCGCGGGGGGGCCTTACGAGCAGTACTTC.

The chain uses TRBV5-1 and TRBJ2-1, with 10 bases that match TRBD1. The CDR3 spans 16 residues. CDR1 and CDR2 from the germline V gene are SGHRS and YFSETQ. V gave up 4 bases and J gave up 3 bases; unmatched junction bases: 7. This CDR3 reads CASSTRQGARYNEQFF. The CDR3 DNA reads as TGCGCCAGCAGCACGAGACAGGGGGCGCGCTACAATGAGCAGTTCTTC. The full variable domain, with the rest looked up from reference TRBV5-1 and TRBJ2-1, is KAGVTQTPRYLIKTRGQQVTLSCSPISGHRSVSWYQQTPGQGLQFLFEYFSETQRNKGNFPGRFSGRQFSNSRSEMNVSTLELGDSALYLCASSTRQGARYNEQFFGPGTRLTVL.

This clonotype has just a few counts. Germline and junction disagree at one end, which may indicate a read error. CDR3 nucleotides: TGTGCCGGACGCAGGGATCGTGACACTGAAGCTTTTTTT. Translated: CAGRRDRDTEAFF. The genes are TRBV6-2 or TRBV6-3 and TRBJ1-1, with D tentatively TRBD1 (5 bases). From germline, CDR1 is MNHEY and CDR2 SVGEGT. The CDR3 is 13 amino acids.